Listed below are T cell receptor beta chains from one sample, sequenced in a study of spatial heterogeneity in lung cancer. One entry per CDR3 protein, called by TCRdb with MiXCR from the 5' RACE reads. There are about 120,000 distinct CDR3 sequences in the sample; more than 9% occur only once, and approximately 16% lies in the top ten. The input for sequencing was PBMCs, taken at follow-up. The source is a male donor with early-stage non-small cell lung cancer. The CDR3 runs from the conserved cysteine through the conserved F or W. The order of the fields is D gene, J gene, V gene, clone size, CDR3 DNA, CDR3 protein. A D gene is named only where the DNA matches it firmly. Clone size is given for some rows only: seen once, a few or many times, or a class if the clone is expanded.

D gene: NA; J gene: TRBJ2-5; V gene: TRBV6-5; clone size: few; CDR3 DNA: TGTGCCAGCAGTTACGGAGGACAGATGAAACAAGAGACCCAGTACTTC; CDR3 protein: CASSYGGQMKQETQYF
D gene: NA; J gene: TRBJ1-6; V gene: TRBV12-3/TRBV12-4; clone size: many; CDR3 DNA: TGTGCCAGCAGTTCGGGACAAACCCTCCACTTT; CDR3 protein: CASSSGQTLHF
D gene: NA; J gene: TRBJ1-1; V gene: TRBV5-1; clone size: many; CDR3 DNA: TGCGCCAGCAGCTTACAGGGAGAAGCTTTCTTT; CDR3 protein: CASSLQGEAFF
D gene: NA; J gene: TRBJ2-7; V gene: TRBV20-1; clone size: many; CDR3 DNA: TGCAGTGCTAGAGATCACAGCTCCTCCTACGAGCAGTACTTC; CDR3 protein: CSARDHSSSYEQYF
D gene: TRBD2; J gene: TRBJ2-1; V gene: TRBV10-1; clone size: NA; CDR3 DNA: TGCGCCAGCAGTCCTACTAGCGGGGGCAATGAGCAGTTCTTC; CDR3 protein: CASSPTSGGNEQFF
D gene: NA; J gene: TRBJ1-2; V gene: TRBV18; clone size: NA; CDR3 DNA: TGTGCCAGCTCACCAAACAGCGACTATGGCTACACCTTC; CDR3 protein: CASSPNSDYGYTF
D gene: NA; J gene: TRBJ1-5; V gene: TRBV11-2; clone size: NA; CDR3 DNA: TGTGCCAGCAGCTTAGGAAGCATGGAGCCCCAGCATTTT; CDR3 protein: CASSLGSMEPQHF
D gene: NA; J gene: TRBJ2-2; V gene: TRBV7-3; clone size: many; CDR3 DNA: TGTGCCAGCAGCCCCGAACCCACCGGGGAGCTGTTTTTT; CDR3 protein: CASSPEPTGELFF
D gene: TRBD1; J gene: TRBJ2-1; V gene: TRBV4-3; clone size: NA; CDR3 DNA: TGCGCCAGCAGCCAAGATAAACAGGGGACATACAATGAGCAGTTCTTC; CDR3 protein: CASSQDKQGTYNEQFF
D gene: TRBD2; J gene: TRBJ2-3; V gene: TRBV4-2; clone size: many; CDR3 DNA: TGTGCCAGCAGCCAAGTGGGGAGCGGGGGGGCGGAAGATACGCAGTATTTT; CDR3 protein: CASSQVGSGGAEDTQYF
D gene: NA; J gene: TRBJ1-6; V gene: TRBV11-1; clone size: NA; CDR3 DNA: TGTGCCAGCAGCTCAGGGGTTCTCTCCTATAATTCACCCCTCCACTTT; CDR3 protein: CASSSGVLSYNSPLHF